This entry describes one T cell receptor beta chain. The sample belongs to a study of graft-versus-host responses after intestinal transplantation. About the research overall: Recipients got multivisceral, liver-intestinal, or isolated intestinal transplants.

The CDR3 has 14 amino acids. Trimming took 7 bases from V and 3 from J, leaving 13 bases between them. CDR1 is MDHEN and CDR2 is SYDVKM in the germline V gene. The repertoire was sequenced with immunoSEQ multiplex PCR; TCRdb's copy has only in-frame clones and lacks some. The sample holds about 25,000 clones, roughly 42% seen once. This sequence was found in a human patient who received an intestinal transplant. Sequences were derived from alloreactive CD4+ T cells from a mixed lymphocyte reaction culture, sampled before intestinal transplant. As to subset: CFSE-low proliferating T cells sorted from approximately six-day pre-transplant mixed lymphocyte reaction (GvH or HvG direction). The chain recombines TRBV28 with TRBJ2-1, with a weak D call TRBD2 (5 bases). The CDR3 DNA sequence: TGTGCCAGCATATCAGGAGGTCTCTACAATGAGCAGTTCTTC. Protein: CASISGGLYNEQFF.